This T cell receptor beta chain was recorded in a study of lymphopenia after photon versus proton radiotherapy. The CDR3 is 19 amino acids. V lost 2 bases and J 2 bases, leaving 21 bases between the germline ends. Germline V lookup: CDR1 MDHEN, CDR2 SYDVKM. The assay was immunoSEQ multiplex PCR, and TCRdb's table has in-frame clones only and misses some. The sample includes 35,000 to 45,000 clones, 85% of them seen just once. As to this clone: What it binds is unknown.

Study observations and caveats: Under photons, naive T cells and diversity fell while effector/memory populations rose. After lymphocyte nadir, photon-treated repertoires showed oligoclonal expansion, especially CD8+ Temra. Larger post-nadir TCR diversity loss correlated inversely with survival in deceased patients. Survival link was tested only in deceased patients; proton benefit remains a possibility.

The chain couples TRBV28 to TRBJ2-2, with TRBD1 as a possible D gene (5 bases). The source of this sequence is a man between 50 and 59 years old with gastric cancer. Sequencing was performed on peripheral blood, taken from a patient treated with photon-based radiotherapy. The CDR3 DNA reads TGTGCCAGCAGTTTAGTTTATTTTTGGGGCAGAAAAAACACCGGGGAGCTGTTTTTT. It specifies CASSLVYFWGRKNTGELFF. Full variable domain (rest looked up from reference TRBV28 and TRBJ2-2): DVKVTQSSRYLVKRTGEKVFLECVQDMDHENMFWYRQDPGLGLRLIYFSYDVKMKEKGDIPEGYSVSREKKERFSLILESASTNQTSMYLCASSLVYFWGRKNTGELFFGEGSRLTVL.